The rows below give T cell receptor beta chains drawn from one sample of a study of beta chain features in type 1 diabetes. TCRdb keeps only in-frame clones here, not all; method: immunoSEQ multiplex PCR. Altogether 500,000 to 850,000 clones are present, roughly an eighth being singletons, with the ten largest covering approximately 0.039%. The specimen was naive CD4+ T cells from blood. These receptors all come from a man younger than 35 with type 1 diabetes. CDR3s include the opening cysteine and the closing phenylalanine or tryptophan. D genes are given only for firm matches. Clone size appears in some rows only: once, few, many, or a class for an expanded clone.

J gene	D gene	V gene	clone size	CDR3 protein	CDR3 DNA
TRBJ2-2	NA	TRBV6-5	NA	CASSQVNRAPGELFF	TGTGCCAGCAGTCAAGTTAACAGGGCTCCCGGGGAGCTGTTTTTT
TRBJ2-5	NA	TRBV2	NA	CASSVGSQETQYF	TGTGCCAGCAGTGTAGGGAGCCAAGAGACCCAGTACTTC
TRBJ2-7	NA	TRBV21-1	NA	CASSKEGTVSYEQYF	TGTGCCAGCAGCAAAGAAGGGACAGTTTCCTACGAGCAGTACTTC
TRBJ2-7	TRBD1	TRBV5-4	NA	CASQGQGEAYEQYF	TGTGCCAGCCAGGGACAGGGAGAAGCCTACGAGCAGTACTTC
TRBJ2-1	NA	TRBV30	few	CAWSRGDGYNEQFF	TGTGCCTGGAGTAGGGGGGATGGTTACAATGAGCAGTTCTTC
TRBJ2-1	NA	TRBV11-2	few	CASSAQGANEQFF	TGTGCCAGCAGCGCCCAGGGCGCGAATGAGCAGTTCTTC
TRBJ2-5	NA	TRBV29-1	NA	CSVEALLIRQTQYF	TGCAGCGTTGAAGCTCTACTTATTAGACAGACCCAGTACTTC
TRBJ1-2	NA	TRBV25-1	NA	CASSRGAAYGYTF	TGTGCCAGCAGTAGGGGGGCGGCCTATGGCTACACCTTC
TRBJ1-1	NA	TRBV6-1	NA	CASSEAGGVTEAFF	TGTGCCAGCAGTGAAGCCGGCGGGGTCACTGAAGCTTTCTTT
TRBJ2-7	TRBD2	TRBV13	NA	CASSSIAGGTYEQYF	TGTGCCAGCAGCTCCATAGCGGGAGGAACCTACGAGCAGTACTTC
TRBJ2-5	TRBD1	TRBV4-1	NA	CASSQEPGQGFETQYF	TGCGCCAGCAGCCAAGAACCGGGACAGGGTTTCGAGACCCAGTACTTC
TRBJ2-2	NA	TRBV28	NA	CASSLGQDTGELFF	TGTGCCAGCAGTTTAGGACAAGACACCGGGGAGCTGTTTTTT
TRBJ2-5	NA	TRBV9	few	CASSDQETQYF	TGTGCCAGCAGCGATCAAGAGACCCAGTACTTC
TRBJ2-3	NA	TRBV5-1	NA	CASSLDGGSTDTQYF	TGCGCCAGCAGCTTGGACGGGGGTAGCACAGATACGCAGTATTTT
TRBJ2-3	NA	TRBV30	few	CAWGLSGSTDTQYF	TGTGCCTGGGGACTTAGCGGAAGCACAGATACGCAGTATTTT
TRBJ1-1	NA	TRBV4-3	few	CASSQGGGNEAFF	TGCGCCAGCAGCCAAGGAGGCGGGAATGAAGCTTTCTTT
TRBJ2-2	TRBD2	TRBV9	NA	CASSGTSNTGELFF	TGTGCCAGCAGCGGGACTAGTAACACCGGGGAGCTGTTTTTT
TRBJ2-5	NA	TRBV10-3	NA	CAISGDNQETQYF	TGTGCCATCAGTGGTGACAACCAAGAGACCCAGTACTTC
TRBJ1-1	NA	TRBV5-4	NA	CASSPDLTSRVPEAFF	TGTGCCAGCAGCCCCGACCTAACATCCCGTGTACCTGAAGCTTTCTTT
TRBJ2-1	TRBD1	TRBV9	few	CASSVAPTGVNEQFF	TGTGCCAGCAGCGTAGCCCCGACAGGGGTCAATGAGCAGTTCTTC
TRBJ2-7	NA	TRBV7-9	few	CASSLEAPSSLYF	TGTGCCAGCAGCTTAGAGGCTCCATCTTCCCTTTACTTC
TRBJ1-5	NA	TRBV30	few	CAWSAVGNQPQHF	TGTGCCTGGTCAGCTGTTGGGAATCAGCCCCAGCATTTT
TRBJ1-6	NA	TRBV11-2	few	CASRSTRGVNSPLHF	TGTGCCAGCAGGTCCACCAGAGGGGTTAATTCACCCCTCCACTTT
TRBJ1-4	TRBD1	TRBV4-1	NA	CASRRPGQGATNEKLFF	TGCGCCAGCAGGAGACCGGGACAGGGGGCGACTAATGAAAAACTGTTTTTT
TRBJ1-1	NA	TRBV30	few	CASAMEMNTEAFF	TGTGCCTCCGCCATGGAGATGAACACTGAAGCTTTCTTT
TRBJ2-5	TRBD2	TRBV29-1	NA	CSVSLLAGGRETQYF	TGCAGCGTCTCTCTACTAGCGGGAGGTCGAGAGACCCAGTACTTC
TRBJ2-1	NA	TRBV30	NA	CAWSLGSRPYNEQFF	TGTGCCTGGAGCTTGGGGAGCCGCCCCTACAATGAGCAGTTCTTC
TRBJ2-7	TRBD1	TRBV27	NA	CASSRDRDYEQYF	TGTGCCAGCAGCCGGGACAGGGACTACGAGCAGTACTTC
TRBJ2-3	NA	TRBV29-1	few	CSVIGAADTQYF	TGCAGCGTGATCGGGGCGGCAGATACGCAGTATTTT
TRBJ2-1	NA	TRBV14	few	CASSQEVRGNEQFF	TGTGCCAGCAGCCAAGAAGTCAGGGGCAATGAGCAGTTCTTC
TRBJ1-1	NA	TRBV28	NA	CASSLKTPNTEAFF	TGTGCCAGCAGTCTCAAGACACCGAACACTGAAGCTTTCTTT
TRBJ2-7	NA	TRBV19	NA	CASSHKRLKGYEQYF	TGTGCCAGTAGTCATAAGCGGCTAAAAGGCTACGAGCAGTACTTC
TRBJ2-5	TRBD2	TRBV28	NA	CASRPTSGGEQETQYF	TGTGCCAGCAGACCGACTAGCGGGGGAGAACAAGAGACCCAGTACTTC
TRBJ1-2	NA	TRBV20-1	NA	CSVGGYGYTF	TGCAGTGTCGGGGGCTATGGCTACACCTTC
TRBJ2-7	NA	TRBV7-2	few	CASGGPTGSYEQYF	TGTGCCAGCGGGGGACCGACAGGTTCCTACGAGCAGTACTTC
TRBJ1-4	NA	TRBV27	few	CASSATGIPNEKLFF	TGTGCCAGCAGTGCAACAGGGATCCCAAATGAAAAACTGTTTTTT
TRBJ1-2	TRBD1	TRBV4-3	NA	CASSQDRDRFDYGYTF	TGCGCCAGCAGCCAAGACCGGGACAGGTTTGACTATGGCTACACCTTC
TRBJ1-4	NA	TRBV29-1	NA	CSVTLREANEKLFF	TGCAGCGTCACACTCAGGGAGGCTAATGAAAAACTGTTTTTT
TRBJ2-4	NA	TRBV29-1	NA	CSVGALNIQYF	TGCAGCGTTGGCGCCCTAAACATTCAGTACTTC
TRBJ2-2	NA	TRBV29-1	NA	CSAGYMAGELFF	TGCAGCGCGGGTTATATGGCCGGGGAGCTGTTTTTT
TRBJ1-1	TRBD1	TRBV19	NA	CASSPSRDRAVAFF	TGTGCCAGTAGTCCGTCCCGGGACAGGGCCGTGGCTTTCTTT
TRBJ1-2	NA	TRBV28	few	CASSLGGGPNYGYTF	TGTGCCAGCAGTCTCGGAGGGGGGCCGAACTATGGCTACACCTTC
TRBJ1-4	TRBD1	TRBV9	few	CASSAHRGLNEKLFF	TGTGCCAGCAGCGCCCACAGGGGGCTAAATGAAAAACTGTTTTTT
TRBJ2-1	TRBD2	TRBV4-2	few	CASSLRTSGGLSSYNEQFF	TGTGCCAGCAGCCTTCGGACTAGCGGGGGACTCAGCTCCTACAATGAGCAGTTCTTC